The T cell receptor beta chain under discussion was sequenced for a study of identical twins. MiXCR, applied by TCRdb to the 5' RACE reads, yields one record per CDR3 protein. The data contain approximately 210,000 distinct CDR3 sequences, about 6.7% of them singletons. V lost 5 bases and J lost 4; bases outside the gene matches: 10. The CDR3 runs 15 residues. Germline V lookup: CDR1 SEHNR, CDR2 FQNEAQ (reference sequence). These same records also appear under a second study, on T cells expressing NK-cell markers. That investigation notes: Sorted CD3+CD56-NKG2C+, CD3+CD56+NKG2C- and CD3+CD56+NKG2C+ T cells were the source of the TCR beta repertoires.

Input material: CD8+ T cells sorted from blood. The chain combines TRBV7-9 with TRBJ1-1, with 7 bases lining up with TRBD1. The TCR comes from a woman younger than 30 in good health. The CDR3 DNA sequence: TGTGCCAGCAGCACACAAACGACAGGGATCACTGAAGCTTTCTTT. Translated, it gives CASSTQTTGITEAFF.